This T cell receptor (beta chain) was captured in a study of blood T cell repertoires in COVID-19. Study-wide background: The samples span acute and convalescent COVID-19 from the United States, Italy and Spain. T cells, B-cell-depleted T cells, or PBMCs supplied cDNA or gDNA.

As originally analysed: Reference gene primer amplification yielded estimated nucleated cell counts. Using immunoSEQ multiplex PCR, the repertoire was profiled, and TCRdb retains in-frame clones only, with some absent. V and J calls plus clone size are reproduced from that table; the DNA served to infer D and trimming. The data hold around 40,000 clones, with approximately 91% observed a single time. The CDR3 loop spans 16 amino acids. Germline assignment: CDR1 SGHNT and CDR2 YYREEE (reference sequence). The V segment lost 4 bases and the J segment 2 bases; nucleotides outside the gene matches: 5. The source is a woman over 75 with acute or convalescent COVID-19. The sequenced sample consisted of peripheral blood. The chain recombines TRBV5-4 with TRBJ2-3; TRBD2 aligns across 12 bases. The CDR3 DNA follows: TGTGCCAGCAGCCCAGGGACTAGCGGGTACACAGATACGCAGTATTTT. Protein product: CASSPGTSGYTDTQYF.